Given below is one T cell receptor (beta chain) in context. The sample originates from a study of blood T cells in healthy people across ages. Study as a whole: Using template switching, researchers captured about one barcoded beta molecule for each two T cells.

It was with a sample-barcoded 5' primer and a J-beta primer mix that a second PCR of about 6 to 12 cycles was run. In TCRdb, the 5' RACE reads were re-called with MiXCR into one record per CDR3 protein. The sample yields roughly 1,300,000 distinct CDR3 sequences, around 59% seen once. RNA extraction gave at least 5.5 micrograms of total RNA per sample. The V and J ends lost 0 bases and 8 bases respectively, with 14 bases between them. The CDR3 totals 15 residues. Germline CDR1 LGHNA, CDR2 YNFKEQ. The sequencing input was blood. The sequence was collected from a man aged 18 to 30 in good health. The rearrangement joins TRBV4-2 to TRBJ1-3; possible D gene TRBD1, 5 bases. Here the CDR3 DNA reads TGTGCCAGCAGCCAAGATCCTACGACAGCCTACACCATATATTTT. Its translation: CASSQDPTTAYTIYF.